Listed below are T cell receptor beta chains from one sample, sequenced in a study of Ad26.COV2.S vaccination and SARS-CoV-2 variants. Sequenced by immunoSEQ multiplex PCR; TCRdb stores in-frame clones only, minus some. The sample includes about 220,000 clones, 88% of them seen just once. The specimen was peripheral blood, collected in a trial of Ad26.COV2.S vaccine versus placebo. Receptors were obtained from a person between 18 and 60 years old who received the Ad26.COV2.S COVID-19 vaccine or a placebo. CDR3s include the opening cysteine and the closing phenylalanine or tryptophan. A D gene is named only where the DNA matches it firmly. Clone size is shown for a subset of rows, as once, few, many or a class of expanded clone.

. | . | TRBJ1-1 | TRBV28 | TGTGCCAGCAGTGCCCCCCCCGGGCAGCTGAACACTGAAGCTTTCTTT | CASSAPPGQLNTEAFF
. | . | TRBJ2-7 | TRBV5-5 | TGTGCCAGCAGCGGGACCGGGACGACGAACGAGCAGTACTTC | CASSGTGTTNEQYF
. | . | TRBJ2-1 | TRBV25-1 | TGTGCCAGCAGACGATCTAGCAATGAGCAGTTCTTC | CASRRSSNEQFF
. | . | TRBJ1-3 | TRBV9 | TGTGCCAGCAGCTTCTCGGGGGGAAACACCATATATTTT | CASSFSGGNTIYF
. | . | TRBJ1-4 | TRBV6-6 | TGTGCCAGCAGTTTCGGGGGACTTGGGACTAATGAAAAACTGTTTTTT | CASSFGGLGTNEKLFF
. | TRBD2 | TRBJ2-1 | TRBV5-4 | TGTGCCAGCAGCTTTAGCGGGGGGGCCGAGGGTGAGCAGTTCTTC | CASSFSGGAEGEQFF
. | TRBD1 | TRBJ2-5 | TRBV19 | TGTGCCAGTACCCCCACAGGGGGCAAGACCCAGTACTTC | CASTPTGGKTQYF
. | . | TRBJ2-5 | TRBV5-1 | TGCGCCAGCAGCGAAGAGAGGGTGACCCAGTACTTC | CASSEERVTQYF
. | TRBD1 | TRBJ1-5 | TRBV3-1/TRBV3-2 | TGTGCCAGCAGCCCGGGGGACAGGGGTTTGGAACAGCCCCAGCATTTT | CASSPGDRGLEQPQHF
. | TRBD1 | TRBJ1-4 | TRBV10-3 | TGTGCCATCAGCGCCGGGACAGCATCAGGGGAAAAACTGTTTTTT | CAISAGTASGEKLFF
. | . | TRBJ1-5 | TRBV6-2/TRBV6-3 | TGTGCCAGCAGTTACGGGCGGCCCAATCAGCCCCAGCATTTT | CASSYGRPNQPQHF
. | TRBD1 | TRBJ1-2 | TRBV19 | TGTGCCAGTAGTCTACTCCCGGGACAGGGGTTAATTAGCAGCTATGGCTACACCTTC | CASSLLPGQGLISSYGYTF
. | . | TRBJ1-1 | TRBV7-9 | TGTGCCAGCATCCTGGGGACTGAAGCTTTCTTT | CASILGTEAFF
. | TRBD1 | TRBJ1-4 | TRBV18 | TGTGCCAGCTCACCGACAGGGGGCAATGAAAAACTGTTTTTT | CASSPTGGNEKLFF
. | . | TRBJ2-7 | TRBV5-1 | TGCGCCAGCAGCTTGGGGACCTGGAACTACGAGCAGTACTTC | CASSLGTWNYEQYF
. | . | TRBJ2-2 | TRBV9 | TGTGCCAGCAGAGGCGTCACCGGGGAGCTGTTTTTT | CASRGVTGELFF
. | . | TRBJ2-7 | TRBV7-2 | TGTGCCAGCAGCCCTTCTCGGGGCCCCTACGAGCAGTACTTC | CASSPSRGPYEQYF
. | TRBD1 | TRBJ2-1 | TRBV6-1 | TGTGCCAGCAGTGAAGGACAGGGGACATACAATGAGCAGTTCTTC | CASSEGQGTYNEQFF
. | TRBD2 | TRBJ2-1 | TRBV18 | TGTGCCAGCTCACCACCCGGGAGGGCCGGGAATGAGCAGTTCTTC | CASSPPGRAGNEQFF
. | . | TRBJ2-1 | TRBV4-2 | TGTGCCAGCAGCCAAGACGGAGGGGGTAACTACAATGAGCAGTTCTTC | CASSQDGGGNYNEQFF
. | TRBD1 | TRBJ2-1 | TRBV7-7 | TGTGCTAGCAGCTTAGATGCAGGGGGTATTAATGAGCAGTTCTTC | CASSLDAGGINEQFF
. | . | TRBJ1-1 | TRBV5-4 | TGTGCCAGCAGCTTGGCCCCCTGGGACGGAGACACTGAAGCTTTCTTT | CASSLAPWDGDTEAFF
. | . | TRBJ1-2 | TRBV19 | TGTGCCAGTAGCCCATACCTACTCGTGACAGACCTTAACTATGGCTACACCTTC | CASSPYLLVTDLNYGYTF
. | . | TRBJ2-5 | TRBV29-1 | TGCAGCGTAGGGTGGTACTCCGAGACCCAGTACTTC | CSVGWYSETQYF
. | TRBD2 | TRBJ2-1 | TRBV7-9 | TGTGCCAGCAGCTCTAGCGGGGATGCCCTTGGCTCCTACAATGAGCAGTTCTTC | CASSSSGDALGSYNEQFF
. | . | TRBJ2-5 | TRBV12-5 | TGTGCTAGTGGGGCCGGCAGGGAAGAGACCCAGTACTTC | CASGAGREETQYF
. | . | TRBJ1-2 | TRBV27 | TGTGCCAGCAGTTCCATTCGCAGGGCGTCTGGCTACACCTTC | CASSSIRRASGYTF
. | TRBD1 | TRBJ2-1 | TRBV18 | TGTGCCAGCTCACGGAGTGAGCTGACAGGGGGCGCCGGGCAGTTCTTC | CASSRSELTGGAGQFF
. | . | TRBJ2-7 | TRBV7-8 | TGTGCCAGCAGCCCTGGAGGAATCGAGCAGTACTTC | CASSPGGIEQYF
. | TRBD1 | TRBJ2-7 | TRBV9 | TGTGCCAGCAGCGCCGGGACAGGGGGCAACGAGCAGTACTTC | CASSAGTGGNEQYF
few | . | TRBJ2-5 | TRBV11-2 | TGTGCCAGCAGCTCCAATCGTTGGACCGGGACTTCGGAGACCCAGTACTTC | CASSSNRWTGTSETQYF
. | . | TRBJ1-3 | TRBV28 | TGTGCCAGCAAGAGGGACACTGGAAACACCATATATTTT | CASKRDTGNTIYF
once | TRBD2 | TRBJ2-7 | TRBV30 | TGTGCCTGGAGTAGGGGACTAGCGGGAGGTCAGGACGAGCAGTACTTC | CAWSRGLAGGQDEQYF
. | . | TRBJ1-2 | TRBV7-2 | TGTGCCAGCAGCTTAGCAAAGGACTATGGCTACACCTTC | CASSLAKDYGYTF
. | . | TRBJ2-1 | TRBV5-4 | TGTGCCAGCAGCCCGGGGTACAATGAGCAGTTCTTC | CASSPGYNEQFF
. | . | TRBJ2-1 | TRBV27 | TGTGCCAGCACCAAACGGGGACTGACATACAATGAGCAGTTCTTC | CASTKRGLTYNEQFF
. | TRBD1 | TRBJ1-2 | TRBV27 | TGTGCCAGCAGTCAATACACTACAGGGGGCGCCGGTGGCTACACCTTC | CASSQYTTGGAGGYTF
. | TRBD1 | TRBJ2-2 | TRBV7-7 | TGTGCTAGCAGCTTAGGTGCCGGGACAGGCAACACCGGGGAGCTGTTTTTT | CASSLGAGTGNTGELFF